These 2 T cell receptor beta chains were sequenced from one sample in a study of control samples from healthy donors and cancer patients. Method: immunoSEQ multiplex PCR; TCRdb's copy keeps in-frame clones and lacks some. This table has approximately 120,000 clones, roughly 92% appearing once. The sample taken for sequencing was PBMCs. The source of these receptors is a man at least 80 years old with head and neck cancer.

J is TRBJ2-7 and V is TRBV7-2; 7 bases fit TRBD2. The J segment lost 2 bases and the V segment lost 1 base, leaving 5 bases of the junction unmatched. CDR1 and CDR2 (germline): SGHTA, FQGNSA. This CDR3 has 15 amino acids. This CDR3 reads CASSLGPSGTYEQYF. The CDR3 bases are TGTGCCAGCAGCTTAGGGCCTAGCGGTACCTACGAGCAGTACTTC.

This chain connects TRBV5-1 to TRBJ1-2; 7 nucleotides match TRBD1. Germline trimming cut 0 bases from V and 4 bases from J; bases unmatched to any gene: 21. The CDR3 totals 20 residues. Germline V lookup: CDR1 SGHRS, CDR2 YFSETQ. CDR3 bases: TGCGCCAGCAGCTTGGGGGGGGCCGGGGGCGACAGGGTCGCTCTCTATGGCTACACCTTC. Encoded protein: CASSLGGAGGDRVALYGYTF.